Listed below are T cell receptor beta chains from one sample, sequenced in a study of T-cell memory formation after mild COVID-19. TCRdb fed the 5' RACE reads into MiXCR, producing one record per CDR3 protein. This sample has over 350,000 distinct CDR3 sequences; approximately 24% occur once, and the top ten carry around 8.1%. Sequenced input: PBMCs or a T cell subset sorted from them (not recorded which). The receptors here all came from an adult woman who had mild COVID-19 (a few samples of this study predate the infection). Cell type and time point are not known. CDR3s include the opening cysteine and the closing phenylalanine or tryptophan. Each record gives: D gene, V gene, J gene, clone size, CDR3 protein, CDR3 DNA. A D gene is named only where the DNA matches it firmly. Some rows have no size entry. The others give once, few or many, or a class for an expanded clone.

TRBD1	TRBV6-6	TRBJ1-2	few	CASSRGTANYGYTF	TGTGCCAGCAGTCGAGGGACAGCTAACTATGGCTACACCTTC
TRBD1	TRBV7-6	TRBJ2-7	few	CASSLPNGTGRGEQYF	TGTGCCAGCAGCTTGCCCAATGGGACAGGCAGGGGGGAGCAGTACTTC
NA	TRBV7-9	TRBJ2-1	NA	CASSLGGKNEQFF	TGTGCCAGCAGCTTAGGGGGGAAGAATGAGCAGTTCTTC
NA	TRBV12-3/TRBV12-4	TRBJ1-5	few	CASSPRGTKGQPQHF	TGTGCCAGCAGTCCCCGGGGGACTAAAGGGCAGCCCCAGCATTTT
NA	TRBV11-2	TRBJ2-3	NA	CASSLGRGNTDTQYF	TGTGCCAGCAGCTTAGGTCGGGGGAACACAGATACGCAGTATTTT
NA	TRBV28	TRBJ1-5	NA	CASSSSFHSNQPQHF	TGTGCCAGCAGTTCCTCCTTCCATAGCAATCAGCCCCAGCATTTT
NA	TRBV29-1	TRBJ2-1	many	CSVERYNEQFF	TGCAGCGTTGAACGTTACAATGAGCAGTTCTTC
NA	TRBV30	TRBJ2-5	few	CAWNSGTPFDETQYF	TGTGCCTGGAACTCCGGGACACCGTTTGATGAGACCCAGTACTTC
NA	TRBV12-3/TRBV12-4	TRBJ1-2	NA	CASSFVGAGGYTF	TGTGCCAGCAGTTTTGTTGGGGCCGGTGGCTACACCTTC
NA	TRBV7-2	TRBJ1-4	NA	CASSLRGGLGEKLFF	TGTGCCAGCAGCCTCCGCGGGGGGCTGGGCGAAAAACTGTTTTTT
TRBD1	TRBV20-1	TRBJ1-2	few	CSARVGTVLKTGYTF	TGCAGTGCTAGAGTCGGGACAGTCCTCAAAACGGGCTACACCTTC
NA	TRBV7-9	TRBJ1-2	NA	CASSLATVANYGYTF	TGTGCCAGCAGCTTAGCGACAGTGGCTAACTATGGCTACACCTTC
NA	TRBV13	TRBJ2-1	NA	CASSLGHLANEQFF	TGTGCCAGCAGCTTAGGGCATCTAGCAAATGAGCAGTTCTTC
NA	TRBV5-1	TRBJ2-7	many	CASSFGGSYEQYF	TGTGCCAGCAGTTTCGGGGGCTCCTACGAGCAGTACTTC
NA	TRBV12-5	TRBJ2-7	few	CASGLTYYEQYF	TGTGCTAGTGGTTTGACATACTACGAGCAGTACTTC
NA	TRBV6-2/TRBV6-3	TRBJ1-2	few	CASPRHYGYTF	TGTGCCAGCCCCAGGCACTATGGCTACACCTTC
NA	TRBV20-1	TRBJ2-5	few	CSAREGETQYF	TGCAGTGCTAGAGAAGGGGAGACCCAGTACTTC
TRBD2	TRBV6-2/TRBV6-3	TRBJ2-7	NA	CASSLGTSGRFYEQYF	TGTGCCAGCAGTCTCGGGACTAGCGGGAGGTTCTACGAGCAGTACTTC
NA	TRBV24-1	TRBJ2-7	NA	CATSDVGAVNEQYF	TGTGCCACCAGTGATGTGGGGGCCGTTAACGAGCAGTACTTC
NA	TRBV5-4	TRBJ1-1	few	CASSLAGFGNTEAFF	TGTGCCAGCAGCTTGGCAGGGTTTGGGAACACTGAAGCTTTCTTT
NA	TRBV5-6	TRBJ2-5	NA	CASTPPVGGRETQYF	TGTGCCAGCACTCCTCCCGTGGGGGGGCGGGAGACCCAGTACTTC
TRBD2	TRBV7-2	TRBJ2-1	once	CASSLREGSGSRVSGNEQFF	TGTGCCAGCAGCTTACGGGAGGGGAGCGGGAGCCGGGTTTCTGGCAATGAGCAGTTCTTC
NA	TRBV7-2	TRBJ1-1	few	CASRLLTGPNTEAFF	TGTGCCAGCAGGCTTTTGACAGGACCGAACACTGAAGCTTTCTTT
TRBD2	TRBV5-5	TRBJ2-1	many	CASSSTSGNYNEQFF	TGTGCCAGCAGCTCGACTAGCGGGAACTACAATGAGCAGTTCTTC
TRBD2	TRBV4-3	TRBJ2-1	NA	CASSQDSAGGPSRYNEQFF	TGCGCCAGCAGCCAAGACTCAGCGGGAGGGCCCTCGAGATACAATGAGCAGTTCTTC
TRBD2	TRBV13	TRBJ2-1	NA	CASSLIWTSGTYNEQFF	TGTGCCAGCAGCCTGATCTGGACTAGCGGGACTTACAATGAGCAGTTCTTC
NA	TRBV12-3/TRBV12-4	TRBJ1-3	few	CASSLRSSGNTIYF	TGTGCCAGCAGCCTCCGGAGCTCTGGAAACACCATATATTTT
NA	TRBV25-1	TRBJ2-7	NA	CASSWNYEQYF	TGTGCCAGCAGTTGGAACTACGAGCAGTACTTC
NA	TRBV4-3	TRBJ2-2	many	CASSPGHANTGELFF	TGCGCCAGCTCACCGGGACACGCAAACACCGGGGAGCTGTTTTTT
NA	TRBV20-1	TRBJ2-4	few	CSARDRYTGRENIQYF	TGCAGTGCTAGAGACAGATACACAGGGCGGGAAAACATTCAGTACTTC
TRBD1	TRBV7-6	TRBJ1-2	few	CASSLGQGAYSYGYTF	TGTGCCAGCAGCCTTGGACAGGGGGCTTACAGCTATGGCTACACCTTC
TRBD1	TRBV6-2/TRBV6-3	TRBJ1-1	few	CASLEGAIHEAFF	TGTGCCAGCCTTGAGGGGGCAATCCATGAAGCTTTCTTT
NA	TRBV3-1	TRBJ1-5	NA	CASSQWGGQPQHF	TGTGCCAGCAGCCAATGGGGGGGACAGCCCCAGCATTTT
NA	TRBV6-5	TRBJ1-4	NA	CASSYAERVTNEKLFF	TGTGCCAGCAGTTACGCCGAGAGGGTAACTAATGAAAAACTGTTTTTT
NA	TRBV24-1	TRBJ2-1	NA	CATSDLRVGEQFF	TGTGCCACCAGTGATTTGCGGGTGGGTGAGCAGTTCTTC
NA	TRBV19	TRBJ2-3	NA	CASRPRGYTDTQYF	TGTGCCAGTAGACCGAGGGGGTACACAGATACGCAGTATTTT
NA	TRBV5-6	TRBJ2-2	NA	CASSLAISDRFQENTGELFF	TGTGCCAGCAGCTTGGCCATCTCGGACAGATTCCAAGAGAACACCGGGGAGCTGTTTTTT
NA	TRBV4-1	TRBJ2-3	NA	CASSQGFGTDTQYF	TGCGCCAGCAGCCAAGGATTCGGCACAGATACGCAGTATTTT
NA	TRBV12-3/TRBV12-4	TRBJ2-6	few	CASSRPGQSSGANVLTF	TGTGCCAGCAGTCGACCGGGACAAAGTTCTGGGGCCAACGTCCTGACTTTC
TRBD1	TRBV4-1	TRBJ2-2	few	CASSHPGTGDTGELFF	TGCGCCAGCAGCCACCCCGGGACAGGGGACACCGGGGAGCTGTTTTTT
NA	TRBV11-3	TRBJ2-1	NA	CASSPWDSSSYNEQFF	TGTGCCAGCAGCCCCTGGGACTCAAGCTCCTACAATGAGCAGTTCTTC
NA	TRBV3-1	TRBJ2-3	many	CASKDAGSTDTQYF	TGTGCCAGCAAAGATGCGGGGAGCACAGATACGCAGTATTTT
TRBD1	TRBV7-6	TRBJ1-4	NA	CASSTQTGALGEKLFF	TGTGCCAGCAGCACGCAGACAGGGGCTTTGGGTGAAAAACTGTTTTTT
NA	TRBV2	TRBJ1-1	few	CASSERRYTEAFF	TGTGCCAGCAGTGAGAGGAGGTACACTGAAGCTTTCTTT
TRBD2	TRBV11-2	TRBJ2-1	NA	CASSFALGGGEQFF	TGTGCCAGCAGCTTCGCCTTGGGGGGAGGGGAGCAGTTCTTC
NA	TRBV7-9	TRBJ2-1	NA	CASTLGRGVNEQFF	TGTGCCAGCACCCTAGGACGCGGGGTCAATGAGCAGTTCTTC
TRBD1	TRBV4-3	TRBJ2-7	few	CASRQGGRVEQYF	TGCGCCAGCAGACAAGGGGGCCGGGTCGAGCAGTACTTC
NA	TRBV4-1	TRBJ2-5	NA	CASSQGVVVETQYF	TGCGCCAGCAGCCAAGGGGTGGTAGTAGAGACCCAGTACTTC
TRBD2	TRBV24-1	TRBJ2-2	once	CATSDPGLAGGELAGELFF	TGTGCCACCAGTGACCCTGGACTAGCGGGAGGTGAATTGGCCGGGGAGCTGTTTTTT
NA	TRBV4-1	TRBJ1-5	few	CASSQDQGQPQHF	TGCGCCAGCAGCCAAGATCAGGGTCAGCCCCAGCATTTT
NA	TRBV4-3	TRBJ2-7	few	CASSQGWISYEQYF	TGCGCCAGCAGCCAAGGATGGATCTCCTACGAGCAGTACTTC
TRBD2	TRBV12-3/TRBV12-4	TRBJ2-5	few	CASLSGIKETQYF	TGTGCCAGCCTTAGCGGGATCAAGGAGACCCAGTACTTC